A selection of T cell receptor beta chains follows, all from one sample in a study of STAT3 mutations in large granular lymphocyte leukemia. The repertoire was sequenced with immunoSEQ multiplex PCR; TCRdb's copy has only in-frame clones and lacks some. The table includes fewer than 11,000 clones, around nine tenths detected once. Sequencing used peripheral blood mononuclear cells. These receptors were collected from a man in his 60s with T-cell large granular lymphocyte leukemia. Some clones in this sample may be carry-over from other donors' samples. Both conserved end residues are part of each CDR3. The D gene is left open where the match is weak. The size entry is marked missing in some rows and otherwise reads once, few, many or a size class.

V	length	J	size	D	DNA	CDR3
TRBV5-1	14	TRBJ2-5	.	TRBD1	TGCGCCAGCAGCCGAGGGACAGTGCAAGAGACCCAGTACTTC	CASSRGTVQETQYF
TRBV29-1	12	TRBJ2-7	.	.	TGCAGCGTTGAACTGGGTGCCTACGAGCAGTACTTC	CSVELGAYEQYF
TRBV7-8	16	TRBJ2-3	once	TRBD2	TGTGCCAGCAGCCCCACAATTAGCGGGAGTAGAGATACGCAGTATTTT	CASSPTISGSRDTQYF
TRBV13	15	TRBJ2-7	.	.	TGTGCCAGCAGCGCATTTGGGATTAAAATGTTCGAGCAGTACTTC	CASSAFGIKMFEQYF
TRBV5-1	15	TRBJ2-1	.	TRBD2	TGCGCCAGCAGCTTGGGACTAGCGTATTACAATGAGCAGTTCTTC	CASSLGLAYYNEQFF
TRBV6-5	13	TRBJ2-7	.	.	TGTGCCAGCAGTCCGGGCTTCCGGGGAGAGCAGTACTTC	CASSPGFRGEQYF
TRBV7-2	15	TRBJ2-7	.	TRBD1	TGTGCCAGCAGCTTATTCAGGGGGCATGCCTACGAGCAGTACTTC	CASSLFRGHAYEQYF
TRBV4-3	15	TRBJ2-7	.	TRBD2	TGCGCCAGCAGCCTCGAAAGCGGGAAGCAATACGAGCAGTACTTC	CASSLESGKQYEQYF
TRBV5-1	13	TRBJ1-2	.	.	TGCGCCAGCAGCTTTGAGGTGGGCTATGGCTACACCTTC	CASSFEVGYGYTF
TRBV7-9	13	TRBJ2-3	once	TRBD2	TGTGCCAGCAGCACAGGACTAGCGGATGCGCAGTATTTT	CASSTGLADAQYF
TRBV7-2	14	TRBJ2-7	.	.	TGTGCCAGCAGCTTAGTTGGCTACGCCTACGAGCAGTACTTC	CASSLVGYAYEQYF
TRBV29-1	12	TRBJ2-1	.	TRBD1	TGCAGCGTAAGACAGGGATTCAATGAGCAGTTCTTC	CSVRQGFNEQFF
TRBV28	16	TRBJ2-7	.	TRBD1	TGTGCCAGCAGTCCCAGGGGGACCCCGAGCTCCTACGAGCAGTACTTC	CASSPRGTPSSYEQYF
TRBV5-6	16	TRBJ2-5	.	TRBD1	TGTGCCAGCAGCCTGTTTGGGACAGGGGCGCAAGAGACCCAGTACTTC	CASSLFGTGAQETQYF
TRBV15	16	TRBJ2-2	.	.	TGTGCCACCAGCAGAGCTAGGACGGAGCCCACCGGGGAGCTGTTTTTT	CATSRARTEPTGELFF
TRBV27	17	TRBJ1-6	.	.	TGTGCCAGCAGCATAGAAGGAGGGGCCTCCTATAATTCACCCCTCCACTTT	CASSIEGGASYNSPLHF
TRBV5-4	15	TRBJ1-1	few	.	TGTGCCAGCAGCTTGGGTAGGGTAAGGGGCACTGAAGCTTTCTTT	CASSLGRVRGTEAFF
TRBV28	15	TRBJ1-5	once	.	TGTGCCAGCAGTTTAAGACGGCAGGGCAATCAGCCCCAGCATTTT	CASSLRRQGNQPQHF
TRBV30	15	TRBJ1-2	.	TRBD1	TGTGCCCTATCCCGGGACAGGGCCCCTAACTATGGCTACACCTTC	CALSRDRAPNYGYTF
TRBV7-9	15	TRBJ2-1	.	.	TGTGCCAGCAGCTTAGACCCCGGGGGCTACAATGAGCAGTTCTTC	CASSLDPGGYNEQFF
TRBV7-8	16	TRBJ1-3	.	.	TGTGCCAGCAGCCCTCGAGTAGGCCAAACTGGAAACACCATATATTTT	CASSPRVGQTGNTIYF
TRBV9	16	TRBJ1-2	.	.	TGTGCCAGCAGCGTAGCTACCCGGCCGTCTAACTATGGCTACACCTTC	CASSVATRPSNYGYTF
TRBV28	16	TRBJ2-3	.	.	TGTGCCAGCAGGGGGGACTCCAGCTCATCGCCAGATACGCAGTATTTT	CASRGDSSSSPDTQYF
TRBV30	13	TRBJ1-5	.	.	TGTGCCTGGAGCGTGGGAGGGGACCAGCCCCAGCATTTT	CAWSVGGDQPQHF
TRBV7-9	15	TRBJ1-6	once	TRBD1	TGTGCCAGCAGAGCTACAGGGGGCTCGGGTTCACCCCTCCACTTT	CASRATGGSGSPLHF
TRBV5-1	13	TRBJ1-1	.	.	TGCGCCAGCAGCTTGGAGGTCACCACTGAAGCTTTCTTT	CASSLEVTTEAFF
TRBV30	12	TRBJ2-7	.	TRBD1	TGTGCCTGGGGGGACAGCTCCTACGAGCAGTACTTC	CAWGDSSYEQYF
TRBV4-1	10	TRBJ2-3	.	.	TGCGCCAGCAAAGGAGATACGCAGTATTTT	CASKGDTQYF
TRBV29-1	14	TRBJ2-1	once	TRBD2	TGCAGCGTCCTACTAGCGGGAGGTCTTGGTGAGCAGTTCTTC	CSVLLAGGLGEQFF
TRBV6-6	11	TRBJ2-3	.	.	TGTGCCGGAGGCCACACAGATACGCAGTATTTT	CAGGHTDTQYF
TRBV12-5	16	TRBJ2-4	.	.	TGTGCTAGTGGTTCTTCAGGGAAATCAGCCAAAAACATTCAGTACTTC	CASGSSGKSAKNIQYF
TRBV5-4	13	TRBJ1-3	.	.	TGTGCCAGCAGCTTGGGTGGCAGGGACACCATATATTTT	CASSLGGRDTIYF
TRBV19	14	TRBJ1-5	.	.	TGTGCCAGTAGTATAGATACTCCTAAAGTACCCCAGCATTTT	CASSIDTPKVPQHF
TRBV25-1	18	TRBJ2-5	once	.	TGTGCCAGCAGTGAGAATCTTTCGAGCCAGGGCTTTTGGGGGACCCAGTACTTC	CASSENLSSQGFWGTQYF
TRBV9	12	TRBJ2-1	.	.	TGTGCCAGCAGCTATCAACGCGGCGAGCAGTTCTTC	CASSYQRGEQFF
TRBV9	15	TRBJ2-7	.	.	TGTGCCAGCAGCTCCGGGAGCGCCCTAGGCTACGAGCAGTACTTC	CASSSGSALGYEQYF
TRBV27	15	TRBJ2-1	.	TRBD2	TGTGCCAGCAGTTTGCTAGCGGGAGGGTACAATGAGCAGTTCTTC	CASSLLAGGYNEQFF
TRBV5-4	15	TRBJ2-5	.	TRBD2	TGTGCCAGCAGCTGGGGGACTAGCGGACAAGAGACCCAGTACTTC	CASSWGTSGQETQYF
TRBV25-1	14	TRBJ2-1	.	.	TGTGCCAGCAGTGAATTGAGGACAGACAATGAGCAGTTCTTC	CASSELRTDNEQFF
TRBV10-3	12	TRBJ1-5	.	.	TGTGCCATCAGTGAGTCGAATCAGCCCCAGCATTTT	CAISESNQPQHF
TRBV4-3	14	TRBJ1-1	.	.	TGCGCCAGCAGCCAAGCCTACAGGGACACTGAAGCTTTCTTT	CASSQAYRDTEAFF